The TCR beta chain under discussion was sequenced for a study of control samples from healthy donors and cancer patients. Germline assignment: CDR1 SNHLY and CDR2 FYNNEI. With 4 bases removed from V and 6 bases from J, the gap between germline ends came to 10 bases. This CDR3 spans 13 amino acids. Produced via immunoSEQ multiplex PCR; TCRdb's table is partial and in-frame only. The sample consists of 90,000 to 110,000 clones, approximately 90% of them appearing once. This sequence was found in a human donor in good health. The donor label of this sample is uncertain. The material sequenced was blood. V is TRBV2 and J is TRBJ1-5; maybe TRBD1 (5 bases). The CDR3 DNA is TGTGCCAGCAGTGTTCAGGGCCTTCAGCCCCAGCATTTT. This translates into CASSVQGLQPQHF.